Sequencing of this T cell receptor beta chain was carried out in a study of radiation and T cells in renal cell carcinoma. As for the study in general: Nephrectomy followed 15 Gy stereotactic body radiation by 4 weeks. Broader study findings: In blood, top tumor clones expanded by 2 weeks, shrinking by 4.

This CDR3 is built from 13 residues. Germline V gives CDR1 SNHLY, CDR2 FYNNEI. As to time point: baseline pretreatment blood. The treatment is: 15 Gy SBRT to primary tumor, nephrectomy 4 weeks later. The patient's renal cell carcinoma had clear cell pathology. Libraries were prepared by immunoSEQ multiplex PCR; TCRdb keeps only in-frame clonotypes and omits some of them. The sample contains about 150,000 clones, 88% of which appear only once. Remarks on this clone: The antigen remains undetermined. One end of the junction fails to match germline, which may point to a read error. The sample carries other DNA sequences with the same CDR3.

This clonotype was obtained from a woman in her forties or fifties with renal cell carcinoma. Source: blood, taken from a patient whose treatment included radiotherapy and nephrectomy. V is TRBV2 and J is TRBJ1-5; TRBD1 matches at 7 bases. CDR3 DNA sequence: TGCGCCAGCAGGCTCGACAGGGTTCAGCCCCAGCATTTT. This translates into CASRLDRVQPQHF.